These 20 T cell receptor beta chains were sequenced from one sample in a study of blood T cell repertoires in COVID-19. Some clones are missing from TCRdb's copy, which holds only in-frame ones; the method was immunoSEQ multiplex PCR. The sample shows 90,000 or so clones, around 89% of them seen only once. Sequences were obtained from peripheral blood. The receptor set was obtained from a woman over 75 with active or convalescent COVID-19.

J is TRBJ1-1 and V is TRBV20-1; D is ambiguous. With 3 bases removed from V and 10 bases from J, the gap between germline ends came to 24 bases. The CDR3 is 15 residues long. Germline V lookup: CDR1 DFQATT, CDR2 SNEGSKA (reference sequence). The CDR3 coding sequence is TGCAGTGCTAGTCGAGATGCGGGTCCCAGTGAAGGAGCTTTCTTT. Translated, it gives CSASRDAGPSEGAFF.

The rearrangement joins TRBV2 to TRBJ1-2; D perhaps matches TRBD1 (5 bases). Germline V gene lookup returns CDR1 SNHLY and CDR2 FYNNEI. Trimming removed 4 bases from V and 7 bases from J, with 19 bases in between. CDR3 length: 15 amino acids. The CDR3 DNA follows: TGTGCCAGCAGTGTAATAGGAGGGGATCGACGTGGCTACACCTTC. This translates into CASSVIGGDRRGYTF.

The table lists this clone with a few counts. V gene TRBV28 combines with J gene TRBJ1-2; D unclear. Germline CDR1 reads MDHEN; CDR2 reads SYDVKM. V lost 6 bases to trimming and J lost 8 bases, with 13 bases between them. The length of the CDR3 is 12 residues. CDR3 region: CASSQLAMGYTF. The CDR3 bases are TGTGCCAGCAGCCAGTTGGCCATGGGCTACACCTTC.

This rearrangement joins TRBV2 to TRBJ2-2; D ambiguous. This CDR3 region has 15 residues. Trimming took off 3 bases at V and 1 base at J, with 9 bases between the two ends. Germline assignment: CDR1 SNHLY and CDR2 FYNNEI. CDR3 in DNA: TGTGCCAGCAGTGAGGTCACAGTGAACACCGGGGAGCTGTTTTTT. Protein product: CASSEVTVNTGELFF.

This chain connects TRBV5-1 to TRBJ1-3; the match to TRBD1 covers 8 bases. There are 19 residues in the CDR3. V lost 3 bases, J lost 0 bases, and 14 bases stayed unmatched. The V gene's germline CDR1 is SGHRS and CDR2 YFSETQ. For the CDR3, the DNA is TGCGCCAGCAGCTGGGGTCCCTGGGACAGGTCAAGCTCTGGAAACACCATATATTTT. It translates to CASSWGPWDRSSSGNTIYF.

This chain links TRBV5-4 with TRBJ2-7, with TRBD2 as a possible D gene (6 bases). V was clipped by 0 bases and J by 0 bases, with 13 bases between them. CDR3 length: 16 amino acids. The V gene's germline CDR1 is SGHNT and CDR2 YYREEE (reference sequence). This chain's CDR3 is CASSLGLAGSSYEQYF. The DNA for the CDR3 is TGTGCCAGCAGCTTGGGGCTGGCGGGAAGCTCCTACGAGCAGTACTTC.

This chain uses TRBV28 with TRBJ2-7, with D possibly matching TRBD1 (6 bases). Germline V gene lookup returns CDR1 MDHEN and CDR2 SYDVKM. The CDR3 covers 14 residues. The V end was cut by 8 bases, the J end by 1 base, with 15 bases between. The CDR3 loop reads CASGPGGTSYEQYF. CDR3 DNA sequence: TGTGCCAGCGGCCCTGGGGGCACGTCCTACGAGCAGTACTTC.

The chain has TRBV18 and TRBJ1-5; 10 positions match TRBD1. V was pared by 3 bases and J by 3 bases, with 5 bases of the junction left unmatched. Germline V gene sequence: CDR1 KGHSH, CDR2 LQKENI. The CDR3 consists of 16 residues. CDR3 sequence reads: CASSPRTGGNNQPQHF. CDR3 sequence (DNA): TGTGCCAGCTCACCGCGGACAGGGGGAAACAATCAGCCCCAGCATTTT.

The chain joins TRBV9 to TRBJ1-5; D not resolved. The CDR3 spans 15 residues. The V gene lost 0 bases and the J gene lost 7 bases, with 14 bases spanning the gap. Germline CDR1 SGDLS, CDR2 YYNGEE. The CDR3 loop reads CASSVAPGTGQPQHF. CDR3 DNA sequence: TGTGCCAGCAGCGTAGCACCGGGTACCGGACAGCCCCAGCATTTT. Complete variable domain (other parts from reference TRBV9 and TRBJ1-5): DSGVTQTPKHLITATGQRVTLRCSPRSGDLSVYWYQQSLDQGLQFLIQYYNGEERAKGNILERFSAQQFPDLHSELNLSSLELGDSALYFCASSVAPGTGQPQHFGDGTRLSIL.

The chain couples TRBV11-2 to TRBJ2-4; TRBD1 might be the D (6 bases). CDR3 length: 14 residues. Germline loops: CDR1 SGHAT, CDR2 FQNNGV. V gave up 1 base and J gave up 6 bases, with 10 bases separating them. The CDR3, as DNA: TGTGCCAGCAGCTTAGGAGGGGGTCGAAACATTCAGTACTTC. Protein: CASSLGGGRNIQYF.

This clone appeared a single time. The J gene is TRBJ2-5, the V gene TRBV5-1; 10 bases are a match to TRBD1. In germline, CDR1 is SGHRS, CDR2 YFSETQ. Losses at the gene ends were 5 bases for V and 5 bases for J; bases not matched to a gene: 6. The CDR3 covers 14 residues. The CDR3 nucleotides read TGCGCCAGCAGTGAAGGGACAGGGGCCGAGACCCAGTACTTC. Amino acids: CASSEGTGAETQYF. Together with reference TRBV5-1 and TRBJ2-5, the CDR3 gives the full variable domain: KAGVTQTPRYLIKTRGQQVTLSCSPISGHRSVSWYQQTPGQGLQFLFEYFSETQRNKGNFPGRFSGRQFSNSRSEMNVSTLELGDSALYLCASSEGTGAETQYFGPGTRLLVL.

The chain combines TRBV15 with TRBJ1-6, with D possibly TRBD1 on 5 matching bases. CDR1 is LNHNV and CDR2 is YYDKDF in the germline V gene (reference sequence). V lost 3 bases, J lost 6 bases, and 12 bases lay in between. The CDR3 has 15 amino acids. CDR3 DNA: TGTGCCACCAGCAGGGACAAGACACCTAATTCACCCCTCCACTTT. Its protein product is CATSRDKTPNSPLHF.

This clone was seen a handful of times. The rearrangement links TRBV7-9 to TRBJ2-2, with 10 bases that match TRBD1. Trimming at V came to 4 bases and at J to 5 bases, leaving 7 bases not matched to a gene. Germline V gene data show CDR1 as SEHNR and CDR2 as FQNEAQ (reference sequence). This CDR3 region has 16 residues. The CDR3 sequence: CASSYRQGARTGELFF. CDR3 DNA: TGTGCCAGCAGCTATCGACAGGGGGCGCGAACCGGGGAGCTGTTTTTT.

V gene TRBV28 combines with J gene TRBJ1-2; D might be TRBD1 (5 bases). The CDR3 contains 14 residues. Trimming removed 6 bases at V and 8 bases at J, with 19 bases between. Germline lookup yields CDR1 MDHEN and CDR2 SYDVKM. For the CDR3, the DNA is TGTGCCAGCAGCTCGACGGGCAGGGTAAAAGGCTACACCTTC. Protein sequence: CASSSTGRVKGYTF.

This sequence joins TRBV28 and TRBJ2-1; 8 bases map to TRBD2. Germline-derived CDR1 and CDR2 are MDHEN and SYDVKM. Unmatched junction bases numbered 5, after V lost 6 bases and J lost 7 bases. The CDR3 contains 13 residues. In nucleotides, the CDR3 is TGTGCCAGCAGGAGCGGGAGTAAGAATGAGCAGTTCTTC. Translation: CASRSGSKNEQFF.

The rearrangement links TRBV9 to TRBJ2-3, with TRBD2 matching over 10 bases. This CDR3 comprises 15 residues. From germline, CDR1 is SGDLS and CDR2 YYNGEE. After removal of 0 bases from V and 5 bases from J, the junction contained 3 bases not matched to a gene. The CDR3 DNA sequence: TGTGCCAGCAGCGTAGAAGCGGGAGGGGGAGATACGCAGTATTTT. The encoded protein is CASSVEAGGGDTQYF. The full variable domain, completed using reference TRBV9 and TRBJ2-3, is DSGVTQTPKHLITATGQRVTLRCSPRSGDLSVYWYQQSLDQGLQFLIQYYNGEERAKGNILERFSAQQFPDLHSELNLSSLELGDSALYFCASSVEAGGGDTQYFGPGTRLTVL.

The genes are TRBV7-2 and TRBJ2-3, with 11 bases identical to TRBD2. The V segment lost 4 bases and the J segment 2 bases; nucleotides outside the gene matches: 11. This CDR3 is built from 18 residues. Germline values: CDR1 SGHTA, CDR2 FQGNSA. CDR3 sequence: CASSYRRLAGSSTDTQYF. The CDR3 nucleotides are TGTGCCAGCAGCTACCGCCGACTAGCGGGATCCTCCACAGATACGCAGTATTTT.

The rearrangement uses TRBV29-1 and TRBJ2-3, with D hard to call. Trimming pared 6 bases from V and 2 bases from J, leaving 15 bases between. CDR1 and CDR2 (germline): SQVTM, ANQGSEA. The CDR3 spans 14 residues. CDR3 sequence: CSVPDKQHTDTQYF. CDR3 bases: TGCAGCGTGCCTGACAAGCAGCACACAGATACGCAGTATTTT.

The chain couples TRBV2 to TRBJ1-4; 7 nucleotides line up with TRBD1. The V segment lost 4 bases and the J segment 7 bases; nucleotides outside the gene matches: 9. Germline V CDR1 and CDR2: SNHLY, FYNNEI. CDR3 length equals 15 residues. DNA of the CDR3: TGTGCCAGCAGTGGAGACAGGGCTACGGGTGAAAAACTGTTTTTT. Protein sequence: CASSGDRATGEKLFF.

The gene calls are TRBV6-2 or TRBV6-3 and TRBJ1-3, with D possibly matching TRBD1 (6 bases). V lost 6 bases and J 6 bases, leaving 12 bases between the germline ends. This CDR3 comprises 13 residues. Germline values: CDR1 MNHEY, CDR2 SVGEGT. CDR3 region: CASSRDIINTIYF. CDR3 DNA: TGTGCCAGCAGCCGGGACATCATAAACACCATATATTTT.